This TCR beta chain was found in a study of blood T cell repertoires in COVID-19 (dated by TCRdb to the early 2020s). General notes on the study: Samples covering the acute and convalescent phases of COVID-19 were provided by collaborators in the United States, Italy and Spain. The material from the prospective study consisted of cDNA or gDNA derived from T cells, B-cell-depleted T cells, or PBMCs. Subjects who had been exposed to COVID-19, were actively infected with it, or had recovered from it provided the deeply sampled blood TCRbeta repertoires that made up the dataset. The repertoires were released in a freely available public database intended as a resource for research on the immune response to SARS-CoV-2. Samples came from the ongoing ImmuneRACE study (first 160 participants) plus 1,254 subjects from 6 global collaborators. The sample metadata nearly always contained a de-identified subject ID, COVID-19 status, age in years and sex. HLA class I and class II types, where available, came from metadata supplied by the sample provider rather than from assay-based typing. Points the paper makes about the study in general: The amount of clinical and demographic metadata varied by source and participant and was provided uncurated.

TCRbeta CDR3 regions were amplified from genomic DNA using the immunoSEQ Assay, a bias-controlled multiplex PCR. As for the original processing: The number of nucleated cells in each sample was estimated by amplification of reference gene primers within the assay. Sequence reads were collapsed and filtered to measure the absolute abundance of every unique TCRbeta CDR3 rearrangement. For each sample, productive Simpson clonality was calculated as the square root of Simpson's diversity index over productive rearrangements. Here the immuneACCESS table is served through TCRdb, limited to in-frame sequences with V and J called. Missing clones are a known gap in these copies; in checked studies unresolved V genes cover under half, and the rest lacks a known reason. The V and J calls and clone size are taken from that table; D and trimming were inferred from the DNA. A total of approximately 69,000 clones appear in this sample, around 89% of them only once. 5% to 6.5% of the sample belongs to the ten largest clones.

The CDR3 sequence holds 14 residues, the cysteine and phenylalanine included. Here the CDR3 DNA is all that survives: 42 bases in frame from base 1. Cut back by 4 bases and 3 bases, the V and J ends lie 12 bases apart. The germline V gene specifies MGHRA as CDR1 and YSYEKL as CDR2. Concerning this clone: Its antigen is currently not known. Nothing much larger sits one base from this clone, and base qualities are not available.

Collaborating institutions collected whole blood in K2EDTA tubes following their own protocols. For TCRbeta analysis, collaborators shipped samples in one of three forms: frozen whole blood, isolated PBMCs, or DNA extracted from either of those sample types. Sequenced sample: peripheral blood. The receptor's source is a man aged 45-60 years with acute or convalescent COVID-19. The chain is assembled from TRBV4-1 and TRBJ1-2; perhaps TRBD1 is the D gene, with 6 bases matching. The CDR3 region reads CASSPAGVDYGYTF. The sequence in DNA is TGCGCCAGCAGCCCTGCAGGGGTGGACTATGGCTACACCTTC.